This TCR beta chain was found in a study of blood T cell repertoires in COVID-19. The authors' processing: Scientists estimated how many nucleated cells there were by amplifying reference gene primers. Generated by immunoSEQ multiplex PCR, the TCRdb table keeps only in-frame clones and is missing some. V and J calls and clone size are copied from that table; D and trimming were computed from the DNA. The sample has roughly 380,000 clones; about 88% are singletons. The germline CDR1 and CDR2 sequences are KGHDR and SFDVKD. V gave up 4 bases and J gave up 3 bases; unmatched junction bases: 1. There are 13 residues in the CDR3. This study enrolled people aged about 18 to 100 from under 25 US geographic areas. Exposed participants came across a COVID-19 case within 2 weeks before study entry.

The chain joins TRBV24-1 to TRBJ2-7, with 8 positions matching TRBD1. The source of this sequence is a woman in her twenties or thirties who had been exposed to COVID-19. Sequencing was performed on PBMCs or T cells enriched from blood (not recorded which). CDR3 DNA: TGTGCCACCAGTGAGACAGGGGTCTACGAGCAGTACTTC. It translates to CATSETGVYEQYF.